This TCR beta chain was captured by sequencing in a study of neurological immune-mediated disorders. Study-level findings and limits: Private repertoires in all groups were suggested by the finding that expanded clones across subjects shared no CDR3 amino acid sequences. Patients with HTLV-1-associated myelopathy showed the most TCR clonal expansion. Those with multiple sclerosis showed the least, falling below healthy controls.

Comment on this clonotype: What it binds is unknown.

Germline V gene data show CDR1 as MNHEY and CDR2 as SVGAGI. The CDR3 sequence is 13 residues long. V was pared by 9 bases and J by 6 bases, with 17 bases between. By 5'RACE with 10-nucleotide random UMIs, the cDNA was made. TCRdb fed the 5' RACE reads into MiXCR, producing one record per CDR3 protein. The sample has fewer than 40,000 distinct CDR3 sequences, about 13% seen once; the top ten hold 2.3%. The time point: longitudinal time-point 2. Sequences were obtained from PBMCs. The J gene is TRBJ1-1, the V gene TRBV6-5, with D possibly matching TRBD1 (6 bases). This TCR derives from a woman between 35 and 50 years old in good health. The CDR3 loop is CASSKRTEAEAFF. For the CDR3, the DNA is TGTGCCAGTAGTAAACGGACAGAGGCTGAAGCTTTCTTT.